The 32 T cell receptor beta chains below come from one sample, sequenced in a study of CD8 T cells in Susac syndrome. It was with random hexamers that about 0.45 to 1 ug RNA was reverse transcribed. TCRdb redid the calling of the immunoSEQ multiplex PCR reads with MiXCR, one entry per CDR3 protein. Here the sample spans more than 120,000 distinct CDR3 sequences, 94% being singletons. Sample: CD4+ T cells from PBMCs. The source is a human donor in good health.

The genes are TRBV3-1 and TRBJ2-7; 8 nucleotides agree with TRBD1. CDR1 LGHDT and CDR2 YNNKEL come from the germline V gene (reference sequence). J lost 5 bases, V lost 4 bases, and 7 bases had no gene match. CDR3 length: 14 amino acids. The CDR3 DNA reads TGTGCCAGCAGCCTCCGGACAGGGCTCGACGAGCAGTACTTC. Its protein product is CASSLRTGLDEQYF.

This sequence joins TRBV12-3 or TRBV12-4 and TRBJ2-2; TRBD1 is a possible D gene (6 bases). The V end lost 3 bases, the J end lost 7 bases, and 12 bases lay between the germline ends. This CDR3 is 14 amino acids long. Written as DNA, the CDR3 is TGTGCCAGCAGTTTCCGGGACACCGGCGGGGAGCTGTTTTTT. Translation gives CASSFRDTGGELFF.

The chain couples TRBV30 to TRBJ2-2; D possibly corresponds to TRBD1 (6 bases). V lost 0 bases and J 7 bases, leaving 9 bases between the germline ends. This CDR3 is 13 amino acids long. Germline values: CDR1 GTSNPN, CDR2 SVGIG (reference sequence). DNA for the CDR3: TGTGCCTGGAGTGTCAGGGGTCACGGGGAGCTGTTTTTT. It codes for CAWSVRGHGELFF.

The gene calls are TRBV30 and TRBJ2-2, with D possibly matching TRBD2 (6 bases). The germline V gene encodes CDR1 GTSNPN and CDR2 SVGIG (reference sequence). The ends were cut back, 5 bases at V and 5 bases at J, with 12 bases in the middle. The CDR3 sequence is 13 residues long. CDR3 amino acids: CAWGAEGTGELFF. The CDR3 DNA follows: TGTGCCTGGGGGGCGGAGGGGACCGGGGAGCTGTTTTTT.

The chain joins TRBV9 to TRBJ2-1; TRBD2 agrees at 7 bases. With V trimmed by 2 bases and J by 5 bases, 7 bases remained unmatched. The CDR3 is made up of 15 amino acids. The V gene's germline CDR1 is SGDLS and CDR2 YYNGEE. DNA for the CDR3: TGTGCCAGCAGCGTTTCGGGAGGCACTAACAATGAGCAGTTCTTC. It is translated as CASSVSGGTNNEQFF.

V and J are TRBV19 and TRBJ1-3; D remains unclear. This CDR3 contains 15 residues. Looked up from germline, CDR1 is LNHDA and CDR2 is SQIVND (reference sequence). V lost 5 bases to trimming and J lost 0 bases, with 11 bases between them. The chain's CDR3 is CASSPRGFSGNTIYF. CDR3 coding DNA: TGTGCCAGTAGTCCTAGAGGATTCTCTGGAAACACCATATATTTT.

V gene TRBV5-1 combines with J gene TRBJ2-2, with TRBD2 identical over 15 bases. The trim removed 3 bases at V and 1 base at J, leaving 13 bases unmatched. The CDR3 extends over 21 amino acids. Germline CDR1 reads SGHRS; CDR2 reads YFSETQ. For the CDR3, the DNA is TGCGCCAGCAGCTGGATAGGGACTAGCGGGAGGATCAACCTGAACACCGGGGAGCTGTTTTTT. Its protein is CASSWIGTSGRINLNTGELFF.

The rearrangement links TRBV25-1 to TRBJ2-5; D may match TRBD1 or TRBD2 (6 bases each). The germline gives CDR1 MGHDK, CDR2 SYGVNS. This CDR3 has 15 amino acids. V lost 5 bases and J lost 5, with 18 bases in between. CDR3 in amino acids: CASSPPGAYTETQYF. In DNA form, the CDR3 reads TGTGCCAGCAGTCCCCCGGGGGCATATACGGAGACCCAGTACTTC.

V usage is TRBV12-3 or TRBV12-4 and J usage is TRBJ2-1; 14 nucleotides line up with TRBD2. CDR3 size: 15 residues. J gave up 9 bases and V 4 bases, and 5 bases lay outside the gene matches. This chain's CDR3 is CASSSGTSGSGEQFF. Written as DNA, the CDR3 is TGTGCCAGCAGTTCCGGGACTAGCGGGAGCGGTGAGCAGTTCTTC.

This chain connects TRBV10-3 to TRBJ2-7; D remains ambiguous. Germline CDR1 and CDR2: ENHRY and SYGVKD. The length of the CDR3 is 11 residues. V lost 2 bases, J lost 4 bases, and 3 bases lay in between. CDR3 amino acids: CAISEGYEQYF. The DNA for the CDR3 is TGTGCCATCAGTGAGGGTTACGAGCAGTACTTC.

V usage is TRBV3-1 and J usage is TRBJ2-7; maybe TRBD1 (6 bases). Germline V gives CDR1 LGHDT, CDR2 YNNKEL (reference sequence). This CDR3 contains 13 residues. V lost 3 bases and J 3 bases, leaving 9 bases between the germline ends. CDR3 sequence reads: CASSHLDSYEQYF. Here the CDR3 DNA reads TGTGCCAGCAGCCACCTGGACAGCTACGAGCAGTACTTC.

The chain links TRBV7-3 to TRBJ2-3, with D perhaps being TRBD1 or TRBD2 (5 bases each). The length of the CDR3 is 13 residues. The germline V and J ends were trimmed by 2 bases and 6 bases, with 9 bases remaining between them. Germline V gene sequence: CDR1 SGHTA, CDR2 FQGTGA. This chain's CDR3 is CASSLGGFDTQYF. The CDR3, as DNA: TGTGCCAGCAGCTTAGGGGGATTCGATACGCAGTATTTT.

The genes are TRBV2 and TRBJ2-5; 9 bases match TRBD1. V was clipped by 4 bases and J by 6 bases; unmatched bases: 6. The CDR3 loop spans 14 amino acids. The V gene's germline CDR1 is SNHLY and CDR2 FYNNEI. CDR3 nucleotide sequence: TGTGCCAGCAGTGGAACAGGGGGCGGGCAGACCCAGTACTTC. Its translation: CASSGTGGGQTQYF. Drawing the rest from reference TRBV2 and TRBJ2-5, the complete variable domain is EPEVTQTPSHQVTQMGQEVILRCVPISNHLYFYWYRQILGQKVEFLVSFYNNEISEKSEIFDDQFSVERPDGSNFTLKIRSTKLEDSAMYFCASSGTGGGQTQYFGPGTRLLVL.

Details on this clonotype: A read error may produce the germline difference seen at one junction end. The chain uses TRBV9 and TRBJ1-1, with D unclear. Per germline, CDR1 SGDLS and CDR2 YYNGEE. The CDR3 is 13 amino acids. The CDR3 coding sequence is TGTGCCAGCAGTGTAGCAGTGGAGACTGAAGCTTTCTTT. Protein: CASSVAVETEAFF.

The chain has TRBV7-9 and TRBJ1-5; maybe TRBD1 (5 bases). The CDR3 is made up of 14 amino acids. Germline V gives CDR1 SEHNR, CDR2 FQNEAQ (reference sequence). Trimming pared 2 bases from V and 3 bases from J, leaving 8 bases between. The CDR3 here is CASSLQGYNQPQHF. The CDR3 nucleotides are TGTGCCAGCAGCTTACAGGGATACAATCAGCCCCAGCATTTT.

The chain has TRBV3-1 and TRBJ1-2, with D maybe TRBD1 (6 bases). The V end was cut by 0 bases, the J end by 7 bases, with 12 bases between. CDR3 length equals 14 residues. Germline CDR1 and CDR2: LGHDT and YNNKEL (reference sequence). The CDR3 DNA reads as TGTGCCAGCAGCCAAGATTACACAGGGCTTGGCTACACCTTC. Its protein product is CASSQDYTGLGYTF. Based on the CDR3 plus reference TRBV3-1 and TRBJ1-2, the full variable domain is DTAVSQTPKYLVTQMGNDKSIKCEQNLGHDTMYWYKQDSKKFLKIMFSYNNKELIINETVPNRFSPKSPDKAHLNLHINSLELGDSAVYFCASSQDYTGLGYTFGSGTRLTVV.

This clonotype was found once. V usage is TRBV6-1 and J usage is TRBJ1-2, with TRBD1 as a possible D gene (6 bases). V was pared by 1 base and J by 4 bases, with 16 bases between. The germline V gene encodes CDR1 MNHNS and CDR2 SASEGT. The CDR3 sequence is 16 residues long. The CDR3 sequence: CASSEGFGGHAYGYTF. The CDR3 nucleotides read TGTGCCAGCAGTGAAGGATTTGGGGGACACGCCTATGGCTACACCTTC.

This chain joins TRBV30 and TRBJ1-1; 7 bases match TRBD1. The CDR3 consists of 15 residues. J gave up 1 base and V 2 bases, and 7 bases lay outside the gene matches. Germline values: CDR1 GTSNPN, CDR2 SVGIG (reference sequence). Here the CDR3 reads CAWSRAGGRNTEAFF. DNA of the CDR3: TGTGCCTGGAGTCGGGCAGGGGGAAGGAACACTGAAGCTTTCTTT.

The V call is TRBV29-1, the J call TRBJ2-5, with D perhaps matching TRBD1 or TRBD2 (5 bases each). Trimming removed 4 bases at V and 5 bases at J, with 17 bases between. The length of the CDR3 is 14 residues. The V gene's germline CDR1 is SQVTM and CDR2 ANQGSEA. In DNA, the CDR3 is TGCAGCGTTGCTCGGGACGTACTGCAGGAGACCCAGTACTTC. Amino acids: CSVARDVLQETQYF.

This chain joins TRBV7-2 and TRBJ2-7; 9 bases agree with TRBD1. The length of the CDR3 is 17 residues. Germline V gives CDR1 SGHTA, CDR2 FQGNSA. Losses at the gene ends were 3 bases for V and 6 bases for J; bases not matched to a gene: 15. The CDR3 spells CASSFTGPPGQGGEQYF. In DNA, the CDR3 is TGTGCCAGCAGCTTCACGGGCCCCCCGGGACAGGGAGGCGAGCAGTACTTC.

This clonotype occurred once. J is TRBJ2-3 and V is TRBV24-1; D call uncertain. From germline, CDR1 is KGHDR and CDR2 SFDVKD. Deletions cut 4 bases from V and 3 bases from J, with 16 bases between. The CDR3 is 16 residues long. The CDR3 nucleotides are TGTGCCACCAGTGACCCGGCCCCTAGTGGAACAGATACGCAGTATTTT. Its translation is CATSDPAPSGTDTQYF.

This chain joins TRBV25-1 and TRBJ2-7; the D call may be TRBD1 or TRBD2 (5 bases each). V was clipped by 2 bases and J by 11 bases, with 16 bases between them. CDR3 length: 13 amino acids. CDR1 and CDR2 (germline): MGHDK, SYGVNS. The CDR3 DNA is TGTGCCAGCAGTGAACAGGGTCGGGACGGGAAGTACTTC. It encodes CASSEQGRDGKYF.

V and J are TRBV5-1 and TRBJ1-2; D gene unclear. Trimming stripped 4 bases from V and 6 bases from J, with 13 bases between. Germline loops: CDR1 SGHRS, CDR2 YFSETQ. The CDR3 has 13 residues. CDR3 bases: TGCGCCAGCAGCGTGGGGAGGTTCGATGGCTACACCTTC. It yields the protein CASSVGRFDGYTF.

This clonotype was detected only a few times. The chain uses TRBV27 and TRBJ2-2; unclear D gene. This CDR3 is built from 15 residues. Germline assignment: CDR1 MNHEY and CDR2 SMNVEV (reference sequence). The V and J ends lost 2 bases and 2 bases respectively, with 9 bases between them. The CDR3 DNA is TGTGCCAGCAGTTTAGTTCGAGGAAACACCGGGGAGCTGTTTTTT. Translating gives CASSLVRGNTGELFF.

The gene calls are TRBV5-1 and TRBJ2-3; 10 bases are shared with TRBD2. Germline V gene lookup returns CDR1 SGHRS and CDR2 YFSETQ. Trimming at V came to 3 bases and at J to 3 bases, leaving 7 bases not matched to a gene. This CDR3 has 16 residues. CDR3 region: CASSSSAGGYTDTQYF. As DNA, the CDR3 is TGCGCCAGCAGCTCCTCAGCGGGAGGGTATACAGATACGCAGTATTTT.

The chain uses TRBV12-3 or TRBV12-4 and TRBJ1-2; 9 positions match TRBD1. J was trimmed by 7 bases and V by 7 bases; bases with no gene match: 19. There are 17 residues in the CDR3. CDR3 loop: CASTLIGGQGSLSGYTF. The CDR3, as DNA: TGTGCCAGCACCCTAATAGGGGGACAGGGATCCCTTAGTGGCTACACCTTC.

This sequence joins TRBV4-1 and TRBJ2-1, with 12 bases aligning to TRBD2. Trimming cost V 1 base and J 9 bases; bases outside gene matches: 7. Looked up from germline, CDR1 is MGHRA and CDR2 is YSYEKL. This CDR3 is built from 16 residues. This chain's CDR3 is CASSQVGLAGYGEQFF. CDR3 nucleotides: TGCGCCAGCAGCCAAGTCGGACTAGCGGGATATGGTGAGCAGTTCTTC.

The chain carries TRBV4-2 and TRBJ2-1, with TRBD2 identical over 11 bases. This CDR3 has 16 residues. Germline V gene sequence: CDR1 LGHNA, CDR2 YNFKEQ. The V segment lost 0 bases and the J segment 7 bases; nucleotides outside the gene matches: 5. The CDR3 region has the DNA TGTGCCAGCAGCCAAGAAGGTACTAGCGGGAGTAATGAGCAGTTCTTC. Protein product: CASSQEGTSGSNEQFF.

This rearrangement joins TRBV12-3 or TRBV12-4 to TRBJ1-2; possible D gene TRBD1, 6 bases. The CDR3 runs to 13 residues. V was cut by 1 base and J by 7 bases, with 10 bases left in between. The CDR3 reads CASSLEWTAGYTF. The CDR3 bases are TGTGCCAGCAGTTTAGAATGGACAGCTGGCTACACCTTC.

The V and J genes are TRBV7-9 and TRBJ2-5; D not resolved. Trimming cost V 9 bases and J 3 bases, with 8 bases left between them. CDR1 SEHNR and CDR2 FQNEAQ come from the germline V gene (reference sequence). The CDR3 extends over 11 amino acids. DNA of the CDR3: TGTGCCAGGAACTTAGAAGAGACCCAGTACTTC. This gives the protein CARNLEETQYF.

This chain uses TRBV6-1 with TRBJ2-2; weak D call: TRBD2 (6 bases). Germline CDR1 and CDR2: MNHNS and SASEGT. The ends were cut back, 4 bases at V and 6 bases at J, with 9 bases in the middle. The CDR3 sequence is 13 residues long. CDR3 region: CASSVGEAGELFF. CDR3 DNA: TGTGCCAGCAGTGTCGGGGAGGCCGGGGAGCTGTTTTTT.

This clonotype was detected once. The V call is TRBV27, the J call TRBJ2-1, with 12 bases fitting TRBD2. The CDR3 has 14 residues. Germline CDR1 and CDR2: MNHEY and SMNVEV (reference sequence). After removal of 5 bases from V and 9 bases from J, the junction contained 5 bases not matched to a gene. Here the CDR3 reads CASSPLAGGGEQFF. The CDR3 DNA follows: TGTGCCAGCAGTCCGCTAGCGGGAGGGGGTGAGCAGTTCTTC.